The rows below give T cell receptor beta chains drawn from one sample of a study of cytomegalovirus exposure and HLA in healthy donors. Profiling relied on immunoSEQ multiplex PCR, and the TCRdb table lists in-frame clones only, not all of them. Of about 150,000 clones in the sample, roughly 80% were seen once. Sequencing was carried out using PBMCs. The receptors stem from a woman in her thirties or forties in good health and CMV-seronegative. Both conserved end residues are part of each CDR3. D genes are given only for firm matches. Part of the rows lack a size; the others show once, few, many or a class for expanded clones.

V gene	D gene	J gene	clone size	CDR3 DNA	CDR3 protein
TRBV28	NA	TRBJ1-2	NA	TGTGCCAGCAGTTTAGCGGTAGGCTATGGCTACACCTTC	CASSLAVGYGYTF
TRBV13	NA	TRBJ2-7	few	TGTGCCAGCAGCTCCACTCGGGACTTATCCTACGAGCAGTACTTC	CASSSTRDLSYEQYF
TRBV5-4	TRBD2	TRBJ2-1	NA	TGTGCCAGCAGCTTGGGGCTAGCGGGGACCTACAATGAGCAGTTCTTC	CASSLGLAGTYNEQFF
TRBV7-8	TRBD2	TRBJ2-7	NA	TGTGCCAGCAGCCTAAGCGGGAGCACCCCCTACGAGCAGTACTTC	CASSLSGSTPYEQYF
TRBV28	TRBD1	TRBJ2-7	NA	TGTGCCAGCAGTCCCCAGACAGGGGCCGAGCAGTACTTC	CASSPQTGAEQYF
TRBV5-4	NA	TRBJ1-2	NA	TGTGCCAGCAGAAAAGAGGGGGGGGTCTGGGGCTACACCTTC	CASRKEGGVWGYTF
TRBV28	NA	TRBJ1-4	NA	TGTGCCGTGGAAGGTCCGGAGAGAGGTGAAAAACTGTTTTTT	CAVEGPERGEKLFF
TRBV30	NA	TRBJ1-1	NA	TGTGCCTGGAGTGTTGCCGGCACTGAAGCTTTCTTT	CAWSVAGTEAFF
TRBV5-1	NA	TRBJ2-5	NA	TGCGCCAGCAGCCCCGGGTCCCAAGAGACCCAGTACTTC	CASSPGSQETQYF
TRBV4-2	TRBD1	TRBJ1-1	NA	TGTGCCAGCAGCCAGCTACAGGGGGCGGAAACTGAAGCTTTCTTT	CASSQLQGAETEAFF
TRBV5-4	NA	TRBJ1-1	few	TGTGCCAGCAGCTTGAGGGGAACTGAAGCTTTCTTT	CASSLRGTEAFF
TRBV6-4	TRBD2	TRBJ2-1	NA	TGTGCCAGCAGTGACTCGGAAACGGGGGGGCTCCCTCCTTTCTTC	CASSDSETGGLPPFF
TRBV28	NA	TRBJ1-2	NA	TGTGCCAGCAGCTCCTTGACAGGCTCCTATGGCTACACCTTC	CASSSLTGSYGYTF
TRBV27	NA	TRBJ1-1	NA	TGTGCCAGCAGTTTTAGGGGTCCCACTGAAGCTTTCTTT	CASSFRGPTEAFF
TRBV29-1	TRBD1	TRBJ1-2	NA	TGCAGCGACATCGGGTACAGGGGTGACTATGGCTACACCTTC	CSDIGYRGDYGYTF
TRBV4-1	TRBD1	TRBJ1-1	NA	TGCGCCAGCAGCCAAAGGACAGGGGGCTTGGCTGAAGCTTTCTTT	CASSQRTGGLAEAFF
TRBV11-2	TRBD1	TRBJ2-2	NA	TGTGCCAGCAGCTTAGTGCAGGGGGCTCCCGGGGAGCTGTTTTTT	CASSLVQGAPGELFF
TRBV5-5	NA	TRBJ1-4	NA	TGTGCCAGCAGCTTGGAACAGGGTGAGGGGGAAAAACTGTTTTTT	CASSLEQGEGEKLFF
TRBV19	TRBD1	TRBJ1-5	NA	TGTGCCAGTAGTCCAGGGACAGGGGGCTGGCAGCCCCAGCATTTT	CASSPGTGGWQPQHF
TRBV2	TRBD2	TRBJ2-7	NA	TGTGCCAGCAGGCCGAGGACTAGCGGGAGGAGCTACGAGCAGTACTTC	CASRPRTSGRSYEQYF
TRBV5-1	TRBD1	TRBJ1-3	NA	TGCGCCAGCAGCTTACAGGGGCCATTTGCTGGAAACACCATATATTTT	CASSLQGPFAGNTIYF
TRBV27	TRBD1	TRBJ1-4	NA	TGTGCCAGCAGTTCGGACAGGGGGAGTGAAAAACTGTTTTTT	CASSSDRGSEKLFF